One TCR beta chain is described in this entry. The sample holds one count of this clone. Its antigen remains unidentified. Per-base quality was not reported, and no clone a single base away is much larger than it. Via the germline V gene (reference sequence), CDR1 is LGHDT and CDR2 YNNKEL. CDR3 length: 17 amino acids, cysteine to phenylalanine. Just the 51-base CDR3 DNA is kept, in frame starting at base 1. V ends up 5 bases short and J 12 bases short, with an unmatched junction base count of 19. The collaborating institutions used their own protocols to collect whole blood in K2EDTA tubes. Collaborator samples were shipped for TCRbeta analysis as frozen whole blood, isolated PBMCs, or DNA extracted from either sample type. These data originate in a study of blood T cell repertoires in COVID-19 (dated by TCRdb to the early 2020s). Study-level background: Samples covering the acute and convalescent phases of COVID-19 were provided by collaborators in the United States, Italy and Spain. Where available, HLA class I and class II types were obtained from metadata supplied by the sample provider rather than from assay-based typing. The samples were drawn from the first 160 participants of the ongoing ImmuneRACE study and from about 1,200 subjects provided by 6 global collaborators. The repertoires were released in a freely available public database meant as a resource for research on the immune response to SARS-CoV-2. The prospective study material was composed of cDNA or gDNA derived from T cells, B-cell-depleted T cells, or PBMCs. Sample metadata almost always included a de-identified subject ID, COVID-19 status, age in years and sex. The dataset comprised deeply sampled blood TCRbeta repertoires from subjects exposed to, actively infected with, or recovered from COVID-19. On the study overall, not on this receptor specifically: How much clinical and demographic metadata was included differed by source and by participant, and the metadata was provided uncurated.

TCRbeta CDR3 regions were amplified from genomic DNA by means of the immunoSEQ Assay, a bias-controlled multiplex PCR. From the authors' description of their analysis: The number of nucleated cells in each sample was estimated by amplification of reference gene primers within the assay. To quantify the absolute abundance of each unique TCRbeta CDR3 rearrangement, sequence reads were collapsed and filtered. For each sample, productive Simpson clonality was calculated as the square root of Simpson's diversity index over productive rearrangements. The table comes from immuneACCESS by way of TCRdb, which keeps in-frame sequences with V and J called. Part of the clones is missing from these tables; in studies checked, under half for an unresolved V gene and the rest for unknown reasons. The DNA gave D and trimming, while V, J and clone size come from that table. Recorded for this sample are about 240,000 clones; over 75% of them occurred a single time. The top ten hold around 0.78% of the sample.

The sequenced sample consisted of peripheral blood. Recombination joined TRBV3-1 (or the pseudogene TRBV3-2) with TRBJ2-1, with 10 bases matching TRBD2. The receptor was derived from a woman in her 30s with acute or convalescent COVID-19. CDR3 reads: CASSSLLLAGFKHGQFF. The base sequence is TGTGCCAGCAGCTCCCTACTACTAGCGGGATTTAAGCATGGGCAGTTCTTC.